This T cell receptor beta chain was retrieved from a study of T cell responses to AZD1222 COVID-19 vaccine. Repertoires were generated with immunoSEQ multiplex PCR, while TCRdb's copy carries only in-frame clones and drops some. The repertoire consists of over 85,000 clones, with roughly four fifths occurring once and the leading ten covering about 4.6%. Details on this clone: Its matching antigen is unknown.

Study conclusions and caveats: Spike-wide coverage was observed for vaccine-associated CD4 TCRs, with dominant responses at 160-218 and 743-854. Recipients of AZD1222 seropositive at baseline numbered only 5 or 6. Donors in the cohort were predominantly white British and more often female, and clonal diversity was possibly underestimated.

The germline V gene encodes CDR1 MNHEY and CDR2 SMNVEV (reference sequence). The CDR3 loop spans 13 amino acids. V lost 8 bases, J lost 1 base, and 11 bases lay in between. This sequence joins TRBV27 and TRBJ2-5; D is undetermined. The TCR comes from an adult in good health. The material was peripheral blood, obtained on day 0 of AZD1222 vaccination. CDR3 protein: CASGLGFQETQYF. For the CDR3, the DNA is TGTGCCAGCGGATTAGGGTTCCAAGAGACCCAGTACTTC.